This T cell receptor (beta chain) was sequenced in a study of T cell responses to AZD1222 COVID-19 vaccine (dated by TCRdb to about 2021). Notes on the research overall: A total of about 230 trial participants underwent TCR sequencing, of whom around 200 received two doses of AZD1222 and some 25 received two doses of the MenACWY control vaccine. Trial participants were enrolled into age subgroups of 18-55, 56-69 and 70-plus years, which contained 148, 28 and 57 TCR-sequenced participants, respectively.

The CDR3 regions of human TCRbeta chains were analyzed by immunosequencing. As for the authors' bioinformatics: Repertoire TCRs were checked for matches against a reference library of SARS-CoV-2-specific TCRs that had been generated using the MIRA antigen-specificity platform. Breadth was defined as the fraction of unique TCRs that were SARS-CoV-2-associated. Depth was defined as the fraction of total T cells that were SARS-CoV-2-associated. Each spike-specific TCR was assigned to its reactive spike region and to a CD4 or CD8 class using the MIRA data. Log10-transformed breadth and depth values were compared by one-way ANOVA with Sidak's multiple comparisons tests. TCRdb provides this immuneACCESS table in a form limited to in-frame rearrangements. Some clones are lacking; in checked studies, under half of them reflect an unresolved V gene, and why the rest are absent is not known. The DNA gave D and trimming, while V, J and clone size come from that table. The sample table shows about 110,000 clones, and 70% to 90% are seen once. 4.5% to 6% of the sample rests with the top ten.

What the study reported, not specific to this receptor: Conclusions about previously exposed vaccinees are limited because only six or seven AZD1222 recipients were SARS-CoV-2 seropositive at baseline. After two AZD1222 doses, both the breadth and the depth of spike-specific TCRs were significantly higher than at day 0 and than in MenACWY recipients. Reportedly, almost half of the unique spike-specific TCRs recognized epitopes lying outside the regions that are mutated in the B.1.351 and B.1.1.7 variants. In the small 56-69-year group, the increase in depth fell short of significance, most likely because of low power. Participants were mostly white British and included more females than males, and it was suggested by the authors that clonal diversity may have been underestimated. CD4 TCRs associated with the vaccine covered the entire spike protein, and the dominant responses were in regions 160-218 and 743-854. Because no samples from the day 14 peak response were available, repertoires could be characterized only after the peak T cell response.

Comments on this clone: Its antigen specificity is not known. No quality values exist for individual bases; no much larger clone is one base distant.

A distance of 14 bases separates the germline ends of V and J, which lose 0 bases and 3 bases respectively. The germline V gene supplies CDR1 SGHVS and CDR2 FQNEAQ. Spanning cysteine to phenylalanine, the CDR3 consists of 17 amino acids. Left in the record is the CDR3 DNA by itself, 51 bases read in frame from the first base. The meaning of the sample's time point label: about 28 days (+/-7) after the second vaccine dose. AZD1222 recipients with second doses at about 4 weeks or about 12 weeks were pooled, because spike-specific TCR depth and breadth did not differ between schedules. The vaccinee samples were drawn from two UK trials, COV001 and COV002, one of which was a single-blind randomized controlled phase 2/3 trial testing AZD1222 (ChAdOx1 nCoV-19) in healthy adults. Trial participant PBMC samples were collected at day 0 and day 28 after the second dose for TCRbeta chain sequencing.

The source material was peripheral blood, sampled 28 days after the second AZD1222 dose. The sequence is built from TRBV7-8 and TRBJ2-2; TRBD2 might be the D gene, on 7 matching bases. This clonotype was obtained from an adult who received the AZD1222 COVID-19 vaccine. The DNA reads TGTGCCAGCAGCTTAGCCCTGGGGGGGCTGGACACCGGGGAGCTGTTTTTT. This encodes CASSLALGGLDTGELFF.